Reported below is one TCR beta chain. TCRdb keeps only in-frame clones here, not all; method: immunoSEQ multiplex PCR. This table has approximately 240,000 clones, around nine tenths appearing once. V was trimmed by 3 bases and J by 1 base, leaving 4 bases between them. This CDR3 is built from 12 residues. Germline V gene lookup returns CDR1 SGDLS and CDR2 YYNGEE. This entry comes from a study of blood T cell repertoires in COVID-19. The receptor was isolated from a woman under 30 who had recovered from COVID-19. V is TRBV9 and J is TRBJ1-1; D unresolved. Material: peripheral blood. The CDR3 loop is CASSAENTEAFF. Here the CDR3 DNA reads TGTGCCAGCAGCGCAGAGAACACTGAAGCTTTCTTT.